The 22 T cell receptor beta chains below were found in one sample sequenced in a study of Ad26.COV2.S vaccination and SARS-CoV-2 variants. Sequenced by immunoSEQ multiplex PCR; TCRdb stores in-frame clones only, minus some. The sample comprises more than 150,000 clones, roughly 85% of which are singletons, and roughly 6% rests with the top ten. The sample in question was peripheral blood, obtained after recovery from COVID-19. Receptors were obtained from a human donor who had recovered from COVID-19.

This clone was seen a single time. The same CDR3 can be traced to other DNA sequences in this sample. The gene calls are TRBV28 and TRBJ2-2; D is ambiguous. Trimming cost V 5 bases and J 4 bases, with 8 bases left between them. This CDR3 comprises 13 residues. The germline gives CDR1 MDHEN, CDR2 SYDVKM. CDR3 nucleotides: TGTGCCAGCAGTCGACGATTCACCGGGGAGCTGTTTTTT. Translated: CASSRRFTGELFF.

V gene TRBV27 combines with J gene TRBJ1-1; D ambiguous. The CDR3 has 12 amino acids. V was clipped by 2 bases and J by 11 bases, with 12 bases between them. In germline, CDR1 is MNHEY, CDR2 SMNVEV (reference sequence). The CDR3 sequence: CASSLGGSRAFF. In DNA form, the CDR3 reads TGTGCCAGCAGTTTAGGAGGGAGCAGGGCTTTCTTT.

V gene TRBV11-1 combines with J gene TRBJ1-1; the match to TRBD1 covers 7 bases. Looked up from germline, CDR1 is SGHAT and CDR2 is FQDESV (reference sequence). The length of the CDR3 is 14 residues. V lost 6 bases to trimming and J lost 1 base; unmatched junction nucleotides: 5. CDR3 amino acids: CASSLRQGNTEAFF. CDR3 in DNA: TGTGCCAGCAGTCTCAGACAGGGGAACACTGAAGCTTTCTTT.

There are a few counts of this clone. CDR3 DNA: TGTGCCAGCAGTTCCCAAGGGTATAATTCACCCCTCCACTTT. It is translated as CASSSQGYNSPLHF. This chain uses TRBV28 with TRBJ1-6, with D unresolved. V was clipped by 4 bases and J by 4 bases, with 8 bases between them. Germline CDR1 reads MDHEN; CDR2 reads SYDVKM. The CDR3 length is 14 residues. Full variable domain (outside the CDR3, taken from reference TRBV28 and TRBJ1-6): DVKVTQSSRYLVKRTGEKVFLECVQDMDHENMFWYRQDPGLGLRLIYFSYDVKMKEKGDIPEGYSVSREKKERFSLILESASTNQTSMYLCASSSQGYNSPLHFGNGTRLTVT.

The chain joins TRBV6-6 to TRBJ2-1, with TRBD1 identical over 7 bases. J gave up 3 bases and V 5 bases, and 7 bases lay outside the gene matches. The CDR3 has 15 amino acids. CDR1 MNHNY and CDR2 SVGAGI come from the germline V gene (reference sequence). CDR3 residues: CASSLRDSDYNEQFF. DNA of the CDR3: TGTGCCAGCAGTCTCCGGGACAGCGACTACAATGAGCAGTTCTTC.

The J gene is TRBJ2-1, the V gene TRBV18; TRBD1 aligns across 8 bases. The germline V gene has CDR1 KGHSH and CDR2 LQKENI. With 8 bases clipped from V and 10 bases from J, the junction kept 16 bases outside the gene matches. The CDR3 length is 15 residues. CDR3 sequence: CASRVAGGSLGEQFF. The CDR3 bases are TGTGCCAGCCGCGTCGCAGGGGGCTCATTGGGGGAGCAGTTCTTC.

The chain has TRBV11-1 and TRBJ2-7; 7 nucleotides agree with TRBD1. The V gene end was trimmed by 2 bases and the J gene end by 3 bases; junction bases not matched to a gene: 4. The CDR3 totals 14 residues. The germline gives CDR1 SGHAT, CDR2 FQDESV (reference sequence). In nucleotides, the CDR3 is TGTGCCAGCAGCTTACAGGGGGAGAGCTACGAGCAGTACTTC. Translated: CASSLQGESYEQYF.

The chain is built from TRBV25-1 and TRBJ2-2; D possibly corresponds to TRBD1 (6 bases). Germline V gives CDR1 MGHDK, CDR2 SYGVNS. This CDR3 region has 15 residues. Deletions cut 6 bases from V and 0 bases from J, with 11 bases between. The CDR3 reads CASRVTGANTGELFF. The CDR3 region has the DNA TGTGCCAGCAGGGTGACAGGCGCGAACACCGGGGAGCTGTTTTTT.

The J gene is TRBJ2-7, the V gene TRBV3-1 (or the pseudogene TRBV3-2); D unclear. V lost 3 bases, J lost 2 bases, and 14 bases lay in between. Germline V gene sequence: CDR1 LGHDT, CDR2 YNNKEL (reference sequence). This CDR3 is 15 amino acids long. CDR3 in DNA: TGTGCCAGCAGCCATTTGACAAAAAAGGCCTACGAGCAGTACTTC. It is translated as CASSHLTKKAYEQYF.

This chain links TRBV9 with TRBJ2-2; D gene unclear. V dropped 6 bases and J dropped 0 bases, with 12 bases sitting between them. Germline assignment: CDR1 SGDLS and CDR2 YYNGEE. The CDR3 runs to 15 residues. This CDR3 is CASTLGAANTGELFF. Written as DNA, the CDR3 is TGTGCCAGCACCCTGGGTGCAGCGAACACCGGGGAGCTGTTTTTT. The full variable domain, in which reference TRBV9 and TRBJ2-2 provide the parts outside the CDR3, is DSGVTQTPKHLITATGQRVTLRCSPRSGDLSVYWYQQSLDQGLQFLIQYYNGEERAKGNILERFSAQQFPDLHSELNLSSLELGDSALYFCASTLGAANTGELFFGEGSRLTVL.

V is TRBV28 and J is TRBJ1-1; TRBD1 is a possible D gene (5 bases). Trimming pared 2 bases from V and 3 bases from J, leaving 13 bases between. Per germline, CDR1 MDHEN and CDR2 SYDVKM. The CDR3 runs to 15 residues. This CDR3 reads CASSLLLDRYTEAFF. The CDR3, as DNA: TGTGCCAGCAGTTTACTCCTAGACAGATACACTGAAGCTTTCTTT.

This clone was counted once. The chain joins TRBV3-1 (or the pseudogene TRBV3-2) to TRBJ2-3, with 11 positions matching TRBD2. Trimming at V came to 4 bases and at J to 0 bases, leaving 3 bases not matched to a gene. The CDR3 spans 16 residues. Per the germline V gene, CDR1 is LGHDT and CDR2 is YNNKEL (reference sequence). The CDR3 DNA reads TGTGCCAGCAGCCCCCTAGCGGGGGGCAGCACAGATACGCAGTATTTT. Its protein product is CASSPLAGGSTDTQYF.

The chain employs TRBV30 and TRBJ1-4; D perhaps matches TRBD1 (5 bases). CDR1 and CDR2 from the germline V gene are GTSNPN and SVGIG (reference sequence). V was clipped by 3 bases and J by 1 base, with 12 bases between them. The CDR3 is made up of 15 amino acids. The CDR3: CAWRGRAGTNEKLFF. For the CDR3, the DNA is TGTGCCTGGAGGGGCAGGGCAGGAACTAATGAAAAACTGTTTTTT. The entire variable domain, with the rest obtained from reference TRBV30 and TRBJ1-4, is as follows: SQTIHQWPATLVQPVGSPLSLECTVEGTSNPNLYWYRQAAGRGLQLLFYSVGIGQISSEVPQNLSASRPQDRQFILSSKKLLLSDSGFYLCAWRGRAGTNEKLFFGSGTQLSVL.

V gene TRBV15 combines with J gene TRBJ1-1; 8 bases are a match to TRBD1. The V segment lost 3 bases and the J segment 6 bases; nucleotides outside the gene matches: 6. The CDR3 spans 14 residues. From germline, CDR1 is LNHNV and CDR2 YYDKDF (reference sequence). CDR3 region: CATSRASQGAEAFF. The DNA of the CDR3 is TGTGCCACCAGCAGGGCCTCACAGGGGGCTGAAGCTTTCTTT.

The chain employs TRBV30 and TRBJ1-5; no firm D call. With 1 base removed from V and 9 bases from J, the gap between germline ends came to 10 bases. Germline assignment: CDR1 GTSNPN and CDR2 SVGIG (reference sequence). The CDR3 runs 12 residues. DNA for the CDR3: TGTGCCTGGAGTGCCCCCTCGGGGCCCCAGCATTTT. It translates to CAWSAPSGPQHF.

CDR3 nucleotide sequence: TGTGCCAGCAGCTCACAGGACGGGAAGCAGTACTTC. This codes for CASSSQDGKQYF. The V gene is TRBV5-6, the J gene TRBJ2-7; the D call may be TRBD1 or TRBD2 (5 bases each). Trimming took off 3 bases at V and 8 bases at J, with 12 bases between the two ends. The CDR3 consists of 12 residues. Germline CDR1 and CDR2: SGHDT and YYEEEE.

The DNA for the CDR3 is TGTGCCAGCAGATCATCTCTAGCGGGGCAGAGGGACGAGCAGTACTTC. The encoded protein is CASRSSLAGQRDEQYF. The chain uses TRBV5-6 and TRBJ2-7, with 9 bases aligning to TRBD2. V was clipped by 5 bases and J by 5 bases; unmatched bases: 14. This CDR3 has 16 amino acids. Germline CDR1 and CDR2: SGHDT and YYEEEE.

The sample holds one count of this clone. This chain uses TRBV24-1 with TRBJ1-5, with D perhaps matching TRBD1 (5 bases). This CDR3 region has 15 residues. V was pared by 8 bases and J by 7 bases, with 20 bases between. Germline V CDR1 and CDR2: KGHDR, SFDVKD. The CDR3 loop reads CATKSMEQGDQPQHF. In DNA, the CDR3 is TGTGCCACCAAAAGTATGGAGCAGGGCGACCAGCCCCAGCATTTT.

This chain links TRBV4-1 with TRBJ2-5, with unresolved D. From germline, CDR1 is MGHRA and CDR2 YSYEKL. Trimming took 3 bases from V and 4 from J, leaving 21 bases between them. The CDR3 length is 17 residues. The CDR3 here is CASSQTSPEALPETQYF. The CDR3 bases are TGCGCCAGCAGCCAGACCTCACCTGAGGCCCTTCCAGAGACCCAGTACTTC.

A remark on this clone: The sample holds other DNA sequences that translate to the same CDR3. This chain uses TRBV28 with TRBJ1-2; no firm D call. The germline V gene encodes CDR1 MDHEN and CDR2 SYDVKM. V lost 4 bases and J 4 bases, leaving 4 bases between the germline ends. The CDR3 contains 11 residues. In DNA form, the CDR3 reads TGTGCCAGCAGTTCCCCCTATGGCTACACCTTC. Translating it yields CASSSPYGYTF.

This clone was observed once. The chain joins TRBV7-9 to TRBJ2-5; possible D gene TRBD2, 5 bases. The V gene's germline CDR1 is SEHNR and CDR2 FQNEAQ (reference sequence). Trimming removed 1 base from V and 4 bases from J, with 13 bases in between. This CDR3 has 15 residues. CDR3 coding DNA: TGTGCCAGCAGCTTAGGGGGTCTGGAGGTAGAGACCCAGTACTTC. It yields the protein CASSLGGLEVETQYF. Variable domain in full (rest from reference TRBV7-9 and TRBJ2-5): DTGVSQNPRHKITKRGQNVTFRCDPISEHNRLYWYRQTLGQGPEFLTYFQNEAQLEKSRLLSDRFSAERPKGSFSTLEIQRTEQGDSAMYLCASSLGGLEVETQYFGPGTRLLVL.

The chain employs TRBV5-5 and TRBJ2-1; 8 nucleotides align to TRBD1. Germline V gives CDR1 SGHKS, CDR2 YYEKEE (reference sequence). Trimming cost V 4 bases and J 7 bases; bases outside gene matches: 13. The CDR3 sequence is 16 residues long. The CDR3 here is CASSPGDRGFDNEQFF. CDR3 nucleotide sequence: TGTGCCAGCAGCCCCGGAGACAGGGGATTTGATAATGAGCAGTTCTTC.